These 32 T cell receptor beta chains were sequenced from one sample in a study of neurological immune-mediated disorders. TCRdb used MiXCR to reprocess the 5' RACE reads, holding one entry per CDR3 protein. The sample shows 30,000 to 50,000 distinct CDR3 sequences, just under 7.5% of them seen only once. Sequenced material: CD4+ T cells from blood. All receptors derive from a man aged 50 or older in good health.

This clonotype was counted at least ten times. V is TRBV14 and J is TRBJ2-7, with 9 positions matching TRBD2. Germline CDR1 SGHDN, CDR2 FVKESK. The CDR3 extends over 14 amino acids. Trimming took 4 bases from V and 3 from J; bases not matched to a gene: 4. CDR3 region: CASSPAGGGYEQYF. CDR3 coding DNA: TGTGCCAGCAGCCCCGCGGGGGGGGGCTACGAGCAGTACTTC.

This clonotype was seen at least ten times. The J gene is TRBJ2-3, the V gene TRBV20-1, with a tentative D call TRBD2 (6 bases). Germline V CDR1 and CDR2: DFQATT, SNEGSKA (reference sequence). V lost 1 base to trimming and J lost 0 bases, with 8 bases between them. The length of the CDR3 is 14 residues. CDR3 sequence reads: CSARASGSTDTQYF. The CDR3 nucleotides are TGCAGTGCTAGAGCAAGCGGGAGCACAGATACGCAGTATTTT.

This clonotype was recorded many times. The chain uses TRBV7-6 and TRBJ1-6; D is perhaps TRBD1 (5 bases). In germline, CDR1 is SGHVS, CDR2 FNYEAQ. The CDR3 has 14 residues. V gave up 1 base and J gave up 10 bases, with 11 bases separating them. The CDR3 reads CASSLGSWDSPLHF. The CDR3 DNA sequence: TGTGCCAGCAGCTTAGGAAGTTGGGACTCACCCCTCCACTTT.

This clonotype was recorded many times. This rearrangement joins TRBV6-2 or TRBV6-3 to TRBJ2-7; D possibly corresponds to TRBD2 (6 bases). Germline CDR1 reads MNHEY; CDR2 reads SVGEGT. V gave up 2 bases and J gave up 4 bases, with 6 bases separating them. The CDR3 covers 12 residues. CDR3 amino acids: CASSYGTYEQYF. CDR3 coding DNA: TGTGCCAGCAGTTACGGGACTTACGAGCAGTACTTC.

This clonotype was seen ten or more times. The chain has TRBV5-4 and TRBJ2-5; 11 nucleotides line up with TRBD2. V lost 4 bases and J lost 6; bases outside the gene matches: 5. This CDR3 region has 14 residues. Germline V lookup: CDR1 SGHNT, CDR2 YYREEE (reference sequence). The CDR3 spells CASSPLAGGQTQYF. CDR3 nucleotide sequence: TGTGCCAGCAGCCCGTTAGCGGGAGGGCAGACCCAGTACTTC.

The sample holds many counts of this clonotype. The genes are TRBV7-3 and TRBJ2-1; 7 bases are shared with TRBD2. Trimming removed 5 bases from V and 8 bases from J; junction bases left unmatched: 9. CDR1 is SGHTA, CDR2 FQGTGA, per germline. The CDR3 sequence is 14 residues long. CDR3 in DNA: TGTGCCAGCAGCGCCTCCAGGACTAGTTATGAGCAGTTCTTC. Protein: CASSASRTSYEQFF. Looking up the rest from reference TRBV7-3 and TRBJ2-1 gives the full variable domain: GAGVSQTPSNKVTEKGKYVELRCDPISGHTALYWYRQSLGQGPEFLIYFQGTGAADDSGLPNDRFFAVRPEGSVSTLKIQRTERGDSAVYLCASSASRTSYEQFFGPGTRLTVL.

This clonotype was seen at least ten times. The CDR3 sequence is CASVSGGANVLTF. CDR3 in DNA: TGTGCCAGCGTTTCAGGTGGGGCCAACGTCCTGACTTTC. The rearrangement joins TRBV28 to TRBJ2-6; D gene ambiguous. The CDR3 consists of 13 residues. V lost 8 bases and J lost 3, with 8 bases in between. Per the germline V gene, CDR1 is MDHEN and CDR2 is SYDVKM.

This clonotype was recorded at least ten times. The chain employs TRBV7-9 and TRBJ2-2; the D call may be TRBD1 or TRBD2 (6 bases each). This CDR3 has 14 residues. CDR1 SEHNR and CDR2 FQNEAQ come from the germline V gene (reference sequence). The V end was cut by 8 bases, the J end by 7 bases, with 17 bases between. The CDR3 DNA sequence: TGTGCCAGCTCAGAGGGGGGAACTGTCGGGGAGCTGTTTTTT. Its translation is CASSEGGTVGELFF.

On this clonotype: Mismatch with germline at one junction end may stem from a read error. This chain uses TRBV29-1 with TRBJ2-7; D is unclear. Germline V CDR1 and CDR2: SQVTM, ANQGSEA. The CDR3 spans 9 residues. This CDR3 reads CSVSGFWVF. The CDR3, as DNA: TGCAGCGTTTCCGGGTTCTGGGTTTTC.

As to this clonotype: This may be a read error, as it is one base from a much larger clone. The chain carries TRBV7-2 and TRBJ2-5; D is undetermined. The CDR3 length is 14 residues. V was trimmed by 1 base and J by 5 bases, leaving 11 bases between them. The germline V gene has CDR1 SGHTA and CDR2 FQGNSA. CDR3 sequence: CASSLEVGRETQYF. In DNA, the CDR3 is TGTGCCAGCAGCTTAGAAGTGGGAAGGGAGACCCAGTACTTC.

This clonotype was recorded at least ten times. The rearrangement links TRBV4-2 to TRBJ2-3; 14 positions match TRBD2. Trimming removed 0 bases from V and 9 bases from J; junction bases left unmatched: 11. The CDR3 consists of 18 residues. Germline V gene lookup returns CDR1 LGHNA and CDR2 YNFKEQ. CDR3 bases: TGTGCCAGCAGCCAAGAAGCCGCGACTAGCGGGAGGGCAGGGACGCAGTATTTT. Protein sequence: CASSQEAATSGRAGTQYF.

This clonotype occurred many times. The chain links TRBV5-8 to TRBJ2-7; 10 bases are shared with TRBD2. Germline CDR1 is SGHTS and CDR2 is YDEGEE. V lost 0 bases and J lost 1; bases outside the gene matches: 7. The CDR3 spans 17 residues. CDR3 in DNA: TGTGCCAGCAGCTTGGGGTGGCTAGCGGGAGATTCCTACGAGCAGTACTTC. Translating gives CASSLGWLAGDSYEQYF.

This clonotype was picked up many times. The genes are TRBV11-2 and TRBJ2-5; D is uncertain. Trimming took off 0 bases at V and 7 bases at J, with 3 bases between the two ends. Germline values: CDR1 SGHAT, CDR2 FQNNGV. CDR3 length: 11 residues. The CDR3 loop reads CASSLEVTQYF. Here the CDR3 DNA reads TGTGCCAGCAGCTTAGAGGTGACCCAGTACTTC.

At least ten counts were recorded for this clonotype. The V gene is TRBV7-8, the J gene TRBJ2-1; D is uncertain. V was pared by 7 bases and J by 3 bases, with 13 bases between. The germline gives CDR1 SGHVS, CDR2 FQNEAQ. The CDR3 runs to 14 residues. The CDR3 sequence: CASIRGVIYNEQFF. CDR3 DNA sequence: TGTGCCAGCATCCGCGGAGTTATCTACAATGAGCAGTTCTTC.

V usage is TRBV5-1 and J usage is TRBJ2-5, with 7 bases that match TRBD2. The V segment lost 2 bases and the J segment 5 bases; nucleotides outside the gene matches: 3. Germline CDR1 SGHRS, CDR2 YFSETQ. The CDR3 has 13 amino acids. The DNA for the CDR3 is TGCGCCAGCAGCTTTTGGGGAGGGGAGACCCAGTACTTC. It yields the protein CASSFWGGETQYF.

In this sample, this clonotype turned up many times. This rearrangement joins TRBV2 to TRBJ2-7, with 10 bases fitting TRBD2. V lost 6 bases, J lost 7 bases, and 12 bases stayed unmatched. From germline, CDR1 is SNHLY and CDR2 FYNNEI. The CDR3 extends over 15 amino acids. The CDR3 coding sequence is TGTGCCAGCAGCTCGAGCGGGAGGGGCCGGGGTGAGCAGTACTTC. Translation: CASSSSGRGRGEQYF. The whole variable domain, filled in from reference TRBV2 and TRBJ2-7, reads EPEVTQTPSHQVTQMGQEVILRCVPISNHLYFYWYRQILGQKVEFLVSFYNNEISEKSEIFDDQFSVERPDGSNFTLKIRSTKLEDSAMYFCASSSSGRGRGEQYFGPGTRLTVT.

This clonotype was picked up many times. The rearrangement uses TRBV6-1 and TRBJ1-1; D is unresolved. V lost 6 bases, J lost 0 bases, and 5 bases lay in between. Per germline, CDR1 MNHNS and CDR2 SASEGT. The CDR3 spans 12 residues. DNA for the CDR3: TGTGCCAGCAGGAGAATGAACACTGAAGCTTTCTTT. Translated, it gives CASRRMNTEAFF.

This clonotype was found once. The genes are TRBV5-1 and TRBJ2-3, with TRBD2 identical over 7 bases. This CDR3 contains 15 residues. Germline trimming cut 0 bases from V and 11 bases from J; bases unmatched to any gene: 12. Germline assignment: CDR1 SGHRS and CDR2 YFSETQ. In DNA, the CDR3 is TGCGCCAGCAGCTTGGCCACGGGAGGCTACAATGAGCAGTATTTT. Translated, it gives CASSLATGGYNEQYF.

This clonotype was seen many times. J is TRBJ2-5 and V is TRBV10-3; 7 bases fit TRBD2. This CDR3 is 15 amino acids long. V was clipped by 3 bases and J by 7 bases; unmatched bases: 11. Per the germline V gene, CDR1 is ENHRY and CDR2 is SYGVKD. The CDR3 protein is CAISDQPRLATTQYF. CDR3 DNA sequence: TGTGCCATCAGTGACCAGCCACGACTAGCTACGACCCAGTACTTC.

This clonotype was counted at least ten times. This chain links TRBV29-1 with TRBJ1-2; tentatively, D is TRBD1 (6 bases). Trimming took off 2 bases at V and 10 bases at J, with 11 bases between the two ends. From germline, CDR1 is SQVTM and CDR2 ANQGSEA. This CDR3 comprises 11 residues. The CDR3 bases are TGCAGCGTTGAAAGGGGGGGGGACTACACCTTC. It is translated as CSVERGGDYTF.

This clonotype occurred many times. Relative to the germline gene, one junction end is altered; a read error may explain this. The chain recombines TRBV3-1 with TRBJ2-1, with 8 bases fitting TRBD1. From germline, CDR1 is LGHDT and CDR2 YNNKEL (reference sequence). The CDR3 is 13 residues long. CDR3 protein: CASSQRRRGPELF. Here the CDR3 DNA reads TGTGCCAGCAGCCAAAGGCGCAGGGGGCCGGAGCTCTTC.

This clonotype occurred many times. This chain connects TRBV5-1 to TRBJ2-5; a weak D match, TRBD1 (5 bases). The germline V gene has CDR1 SGHRS and CDR2 YFSETQ. Deletions cut 4 bases from V and 2 bases from J, with 12 bases between. The CDR3 contains 14 residues. The CDR3 protein is CASSIGQTQETQYF. DNA of the CDR3: TGCGCCAGCAGCATTGGACAAACACAAGAGACCCAGTACTTC. The whole variable domain, remainder taken from reference TRBV5-1 and TRBJ2-5, is KAGVTQTPRYLIKTRGQQVTLSCSPISGHRSVSWYQQTPGQGLQFLFEYFSETQRNKGNFPGRFSGRQFSNSRSEMNVSTLELGDSALYLCASSIGQTQETQYFGPGTRLLVL.

This clonotype showed up many times. The J gene is TRBJ2-1, the V gene TRBV5-6; D ambiguous. With 0 bases removed from V and 7 bases from J, the gap between germline ends came to 14 bases. Germline values: CDR1 SGHDT, CDR2 YYEEEE. This CDR3 has 15 amino acids. This chain's CDR3 is CASSLVLLRKNEQFF. CDR3 nucleotides: TGTGCCAGCAGCTTGGTCCTACTGAGGAAGAATGAGCAGTTCTTC.

This clonotype was found many times. This chain uses TRBV20-1 with TRBJ2-4; a possible D gene is TRBD2 (6 bases). CDR1 is DFQATT, CDR2 SNEGSKA, per germline (reference sequence). The CDR3 has 16 amino acids. Trimming stripped 6 bases from V and 2 bases from J, with 20 bases between. CDR3 DNA sequence: TGCAGTGCCTACCCCCCTTTGCGGGGAACCAAAAACATTCAGTACTTC. It specifies CSAYPPLRGTKNIQYF.

This chain connects TRBV24-1 to TRBJ2-3, with D possibly matching TRBD1 (6 bases). The CDR3 sequence is 14 residues long. Deletions cut 2 bases from V and 4 bases from J, with 9 bases between. CDR1 and CDR2 (germline): KGHDR, SFDVKD. CDR3 sequence: CATSDSQGADTQYF. CDR3 sequence (DNA): TGTGCCACCAGTGATTCACAGGGAGCAGATACGCAGTATTTT.

This clonotype showed up many times. The rearrangement joins TRBV7-8 to TRBJ1-5, with D uncertain. Between the trimmed V and J ends, which lost 1 base and 2 bases, there was a span of 3 bases. CDR3 length: 13 amino acids. CDR1 SGHVS and CDR2 FQNEAQ come from the germline V gene. The CDR3 sequence: CASSLVGNQPQHF. Here the CDR3 DNA reads TGTGCCAGCAGCTTAGTCGGCAATCAGCCCCAGCATTTT. The full variable domain, with the rest looked up from reference TRBV7-8 and TRBJ1-5, is GAGVSQSPRYKVAKRGQDVALRCDPISGHVSLFWYQQALGQGPEFLTYFQNEAQLDKSGLPSDRFFAERPEGSVSTLKIQRTQQEDSAVYLCASSLVGNQPQHFGDGTRLSIL.

This clonotype was seen at least ten times. The chain is built from TRBV6-2 or TRBV6-3 and TRBJ2-7; TRBD2 might be the D (5 bases). The V gene lost 4 bases and the J gene lost 9 bases, with 10 bases spanning the gap. The CDR3 covers 11 residues. Germline CDR1 is MNHEY and CDR2 is SVGEGT. This chain's CDR3 is CASSWERRQYF. Written as DNA, the CDR3 is TGTGCCAGCAGTTGGGAGAGGAGGCAGTACTTC.

There are many counts of this clonotype. V and J are TRBV20-1 and TRBJ2-4; 14 nucleotides match TRBD2. V shed 0 bases, J shed 1 base, and the junction held 11 bases outside the gene matches. The CDR3 length is 20 residues. Germline CDR1 reads DFQATT; CDR2 reads SNEGSKA (reference sequence). The CDR3 DNA reads as TGCAGTGCTAGAGAACGACTAGCGGGAGGGCCAGGGGGGGCCAAAAACATTCAGTACTTC. Amino acid sequence: CSARERLAGGPGGAKNIQYF.

This clonotype was observed many times. J is TRBJ1-4 and V is TRBV28; D uncertain. Deletions cut 4 bases from V and 12 bases from J, with 18 bases between. Per germline, CDR1 MDHEN and CDR2 SYDVKM. This CDR3 is built from 14 residues. CDR3 DNA sequence: TGTGCCAGCAGTTCTAATCTACGAAATGGGGAACTGTTTTTT. Its protein product is CASSSNLRNGELFF.

At least ten counts were recorded for this clonotype. The V and J genes are TRBV5-5 and TRBJ2-1; 10 bases line up with TRBD2. The CDR3 runs 15 residues. V lost 5 bases and J lost 8; bases outside the gene matches: 10. CDR1 is SGHKS, CDR2 YYEKEE, per germline (reference sequence). CDR3 in DNA: TGTGCCAGCAGTTGGACTAGCGGAGGACTATATGAGCAGTTCTTC. Translated: CASSWTSGGLYEQFF. The entire variable domain, with the rest obtained from reference TRBV5-5 and TRBJ2-1, is as follows: DAGVTQSPTHLIKTRGQQVTLRCSPISGHKSVSWYQQVLGQGPQFIFQYYEKEERGRGNFPDRFSARQFPNYSSELNVNALLLGDSALYLCASSWTSGGLYEQFFGPGTRLTVL.

In its sample, this clonotype was seen many times. This chain links TRBV5-6 with TRBJ2-1; D possibly corresponds to TRBD1 (5 bases). The CDR3 has 13 amino acids. CDR1 is SGHDT and CDR2 is YYEEEE in the germline V gene. V gave up 4 bases and J gave up 8 bases, with 13 bases separating them. CDR3 residues: CASSMDKIYEQFF. CDR3 DNA: TGTGCCAGCAGCATGGACAAGATCTATGAGCAGTTCTTC. Looking up the rest from reference TRBV5-6 and TRBJ2-1 gives the full variable domain: DAGVTQSPTHLIKTRGQQVTLRCSPKSGHDTVSWYQQALGQGPQFIFQYYEEEERQRGNFPDRFSGHQFPNYSSELNVNALLLGDSALYLCASSMDKIYEQFFGPGTRLTVL.

This clonotype has a count of ten or more. The gene calls are TRBV5-1 and TRBJ1-2; tentatively, D is TRBD1 (6 bases). Deletions cut 4 bases from V and 2 bases from J, with 12 bases between. CDR1 and CDR2 (germline): SGHRS, YFSETQ. The CDR3 has 14 residues. Here the CDR3 reads CASSQVQGNYGYTF. CDR3 nucleotide sequence: TGCGCCAGCAGCCAAGTGCAGGGGAACTATGGCTACACCTTC. The whole variable domain, remainder taken from reference TRBV5-1 and TRBJ1-2, is KAGVTQTPRYLIKTRGQQVTLSCSPISGHRSVSWYQQTPGQGLQFLFEYFSETQRNKGNFPGRFSGRQFSNSRSEMNVSTLELGDSALYLCASSQVQGNYGYTFGSGTRLTVV.